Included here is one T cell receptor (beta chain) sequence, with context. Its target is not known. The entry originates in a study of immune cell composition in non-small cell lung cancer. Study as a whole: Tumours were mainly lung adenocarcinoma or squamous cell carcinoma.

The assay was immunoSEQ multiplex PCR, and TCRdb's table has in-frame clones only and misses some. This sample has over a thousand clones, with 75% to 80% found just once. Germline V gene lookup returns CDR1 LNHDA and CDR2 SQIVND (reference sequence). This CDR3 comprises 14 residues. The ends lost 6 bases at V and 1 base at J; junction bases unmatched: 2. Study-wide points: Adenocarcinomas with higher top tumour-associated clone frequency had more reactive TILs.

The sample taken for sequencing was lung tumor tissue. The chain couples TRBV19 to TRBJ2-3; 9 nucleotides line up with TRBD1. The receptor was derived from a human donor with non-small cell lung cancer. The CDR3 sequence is CASSGQGRTDTQYF. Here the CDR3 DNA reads TGTGCCAGTAGCGGACAGGGGCGCACAGATACGCAGTATTTT.